The source of this TCR beta chain is a study of blood T cell repertoires in COVID-19. Across the study: The analysed material was cDNA or gDNA that came from T cells, B-cell-depleted T cells, or PBMCs.

Germline CDR1 and CDR2: SGHTA and FQGNSA. This CDR3 is 13 amino acids long. V was trimmed by 5 bases and J by 6 bases, leaving 12 bases between them. Original analysis: Reference gene primer amplification gave nucleated cell count estimates. Profiling relied on immunoSEQ multiplex PCR, and the TCRdb table lists in-frame clones only, not all of them. V and J calls plus clone size are reproduced from that table; the DNA served to infer D and trimming. The data hold about 200,000 clones, with more than 75% observed a single time. The origin of this receptor is a woman between 40 and 55 years old with COVID-19, enrolled during active disease. The rearrangement links TRBV7-2 to TRBJ2-3; no clear D gene. Sample: peripheral blood. CDR3 bases: TGTGCCAGCAGCCAGGCCCTCCGGGATACGCAGTATTTT. The encoded protein is CASSQALRDTQYF.